This T cell receptor beta chain is drawn from a study of human T cells and chemical hapten exposure. Original processing methods: TCR counts had a median of approximately 96,000 per sample and spanned roughly 23,224 to 690,600. TCRdb processed the RACE reads anew with MiXCR; each CDR3 protein has one entry. The V and J calls here are based on TCRdb, not the publication. The sample includes approximately 97,000 distinct CDR3 sequences, 25% to 35% seen only once; the top ten take 9% to 12%. Time point here: patch test 3, about 24 weeks after DPC sensitization. Treatment specified: therapeutic diphenylcyclopropenone sensitization with weekly scalp DPC. The study enrolled 18 to 70-year-old alopecia patients suitable for DPC. Germline V gene sequence: CDR1 MNHNY, CDR2 SVGAGI (reference sequence). The germline V and J ends were trimmed by 10 bases and 0 bases, with 6 bases remaining between them. The CDR3 covers 11 residues.

This clonotype has only a few counts. Sequencing used whole blood, obtained in connection with sensitization to the hapten diphenylcyclopropenone (DPC). The J gene is TRBJ1-2, the V gene TRBV6-6, with D unresolved. This clonotype was obtained from a man in his forties with alopecia areata. Some clones in this sample may be carry-over from other donors' samples. The CDR3 region is CATTANYGYTF. DNA of the CDR3: TGTGCCACAACGGCTAACTATGGCTACACCTTC.